A single sample gave rise to the 26 T cell receptor beta chains below, sequenced in a study of blood T cell repertoires in COVID-19. Produced via immunoSEQ multiplex PCR; TCRdb's table is partial and in-frame only. Of 340,000 or so clones listed, 83% are singletons. Sample: peripheral blood. These receptor sequences come from a man aged 25-45 years with active or convalescent COVID-19.

This chain links TRBV29-1 with TRBJ1-3; D gene unclear. Per the germline V gene, CDR1 is SQVTM and CDR2 is ANQGSEA. Trimming pared 6 bases from V and 2 bases from J, leaving 17 bases between. The CDR3 sequence is 15 residues long. This CDR3 is CSVAGDENTGNTIYF. The DNA of the CDR3 is TGCAGCGTAGCCGGAGACGAAAATACTGGAAACACCATATATTTT. Together with reference TRBV29-1 and TRBJ1-3, the CDR3 gives the full variable domain: SAVISQKPSRDICQRGTSLTIQCQVDSQVTMMFWYRQQPGQSLTLIATANQGSEATYESGFVIDKFPISRPNLTFSTLTVSNMSPEDSSIYLCSVAGDENTGNTIYFGEGSWLTVV.

This chain uses TRBV19 with TRBJ2-7; TRBD2 agrees at 7 bases. CDR1 LNHDA and CDR2 SQIVND come from the germline V gene (reference sequence). The CDR3 is made up of 14 amino acids. Losses at the gene ends were 5 bases for V and 1 base for J; bases not matched to a gene: 5. The CDR3 DNA reads TGTGCCAGTAGTCCCGGGACTATTTCCTACGAGCAGTACTTC. It yields the protein CASSPGTISYEQYF.

The genes are TRBV2 and TRBJ2-3; possibly TRBD2 for D (5 bases). The CDR3 extends over 15 amino acids. Germline CDR1 SNHLY, CDR2 FYNNEI. Trimming cost V 3 bases and J 3 bases, with 13 bases left between them. CDR3 residues: CASSESRADTDTQYF. CDR3 in DNA: TGTGCCAGCAGTGAGAGTAGAGCGGATACAGATACGCAGTATTTT. The variable domain in full, completed from reference TRBV2 and TRBJ2-3, reads EPEVTQTPSHQVTQMGQEVILRCVPISNHLYFYWYRQILGQKVEFLVSFYNNEISEKSEIFDDQFSVERPDGSNFTLKIRSTKLEDSAMYFCASSESRADTDTQYFGPGTRLTVL.

This sequence joins TRBV20-1 and TRBJ2-7, with a possible D match to TRBD1 (5 bases). V gave up 7 bases and J gave up 4 bases, with 11 bases separating them. Germline CDR1 DFQATT, CDR2 SNEGSKA (reference sequence). CDR3 length: 11 residues. DNA for the CDR3: TGCAGTGTAGGGGTTGATTACGAGCAGTACTTC. Translation: CSVGVDYEQYF.

The V and J genes are TRBV7-9 and TRBJ1-2; the D is unclear. The CDR3 covers 13 residues. Germline V gene lookup returns CDR1 SEHNR and CDR2 FQNEAQ (reference sequence). V dropped 1 base and J dropped 7 bases, with 10 bases sitting between them. The CDR3: CASSLDGVGGYTF. The CDR3 DNA sequence: TGTGCCAGCAGCTTAGACGGAGTGGGTGGCTACACCTTC. The variable domain in full, with the rest retrieved from reference TRBV7-9 and TRBJ1-2, is DTGVSQNPRHKITKRGQNVTFRCDPISEHNRLYWYRQTLGQGPEFLTYFQNEAQLEKSRLLSDRFSAERPKGSFSTLEIQRTEQGDSAMYLCASSLDGVGGYTFGSGTRLTVV.

This clone has a single count. J is TRBJ1-4 and V is TRBV30, with 7 bases aligning to TRBD1. Germline CDR1 and CDR2: GTSNPN and SVGIG (reference sequence). V lost 8 bases to trimming and J lost 3 bases; unmatched junction nucleotides: 0. This CDR3 region has 11 residues. CDR3 residues: CAGQANEKLFF. The CDR3 DNA is TGTGCCGGACAGGCTAATGAAAAACTGTTTTTT. Variable domain in full (rest from reference TRBV30 and TRBJ1-4): SQTIHQWPATLVQPVGSPLSLECTVEGTSNPNLYWYRQAAGRGLQLLFYSVGIGQISSEVPQNLSASRPQDRQFILSSKKLLLSDSGFYLCAGQANEKLFFGSGTQLSVL.

The sample holds a few counts of this clone. The rearrangement joins TRBV7-9 to TRBJ2-2; TRBD2 agrees at 7 bases. Germline-derived CDR1 and CDR2 are SEHNR and FQNEAQ (reference sequence). V lost 4 bases and J lost 4; bases outside the gene matches: 9. The CDR3 covers 16 residues. This CDR3 reads CASSSSGGSITGELFF. The CDR3 bases are TGTGCCAGCAGCTCCAGCGGCGGGAGTATCACCGGGGAGCTGTTTTTT.

The chain links TRBV27 to TRBJ1-3; TRBD1 matches 8 bases. J lost 0 bases, V lost 6 bases, and 4 bases had no gene match. CDR1 is MNHEY, CDR2 SMNVEV, per germline (reference sequence). The CDR3 loop spans 15 amino acids. CDR3: CASRPTGGSGNTIYF. CDR3 sequence (DNA): TGTGCCAGCAGACCCACAGGGGGCTCTGGAAACACCATATATTTT.

V gene TRBV9 combines with J gene TRBJ2-1, with D hard to call. CDR3 length: 13 amino acids. Germline-derived CDR1 and CDR2 are SGDLS and YYNGEE. The ends were cut back, 4 bases at V and 5 bases at J, with 10 bases in the middle. The CDR3 protein is CASSPNRDNEQFF. The CDR3 DNA follows: TGTGCCAGCAGCCCAAACCGAGACAATGAGCAGTTCTTC.

This rearrangement joins TRBV30 to TRBJ2-1, with 8 bases matching TRBD2. Germline lookup yields CDR1 GTSNPN and CDR2 SVGIG (reference sequence). The trim removed 0 bases at V and 4 bases at J, leaving 5 bases unmatched. The CDR3 is 15 amino acids. CDR3 sequence reads: CAWSVTRGAYNEQFF. For the CDR3, the DNA is TGTGCCTGGAGTGTTACGCGGGGGGCTTACAATGAGCAGTTCTTC.

The chain employs TRBV11-2 and TRBJ2-1; 8 bases map to TRBD2. The CDR3 has 19 residues. Unmatched junction bases numbered 19, after V lost 5 bases and J lost 4 bases. CDR1 is SGHAT, CDR2 FQNNGV, per germline. Here the CDR3 DNA reads TGTGCCAGCAGCCGTACACTAGGGCGGGAGGTTCCGGGGTACAATGAGCAGTTCTTC. It encodes CASSRTLGREVPGYNEQFF.

This clone has a single count. The chain employs TRBV6-6 and TRBJ1-2; maybe TRBD1 (6 bases). The CDR3 totals 13 residues. The V and J ends lost 10 bases and 3 bases respectively, with 15 bases between them. CDR1 and CDR2 from the germline V gene are MNHNY and SVGAGI (reference sequence). The chain's CDR3 is CATGRQAYYGYTF. The CDR3 DNA is TGTGCCACAGGGAGACAGGCTTACTATGGCTACACCTTC.

The CDR3 DNA is TGTGCCAGCAGTGAGGGCAGGGCGCACTATGGCTACACCTTC. It specifies CASSEGRAHYGYTF. This chain links TRBV6-1 with TRBJ1-2; TRBD1 might be the D (5 bases). The germline V gene has CDR1 MNHNS and CDR2 SASEGT. Trimming removed 3 bases at V and 3 bases at J, with 11 bases between. The CDR3 loop spans 14 amino acids.

V usage is TRBV28 and J usage is TRBJ1-1, with D possibly TRBD1 on 5 matching bases. V lost 5 bases and J 12 bases, leaving 16 bases between the germline ends. Germline V gives CDR1 MDHEN, CDR2 SYDVKM. There are 12 residues in the CDR3. CDR3 protein: CASSLLGDWTFF. The CDR3 DNA is TGTGCCAGCAGTCTTCTAGGGGACTGGACTTTCTTT. Complete variable domain (other parts from reference TRBV28 and TRBJ1-1): DVKVTQSSRYLVKRTGEKVFLECVQDMDHENMFWYRQDPGLGLRLIYFSYDVKMKEKGDIPEGYSVSREKKERFSLILESASTNQTSMYLCASSLLGDWTFFGQGTRLTVV.

This clone was seen only a few times. This rearrangement joins TRBV30 to TRBJ2-1; a weak D match, TRBD2 (7 bases). The CDR3 contains 15 residues. The germline V gene encodes CDR1 GTSNPN and CDR2 SVGIG (reference sequence). Between the trimmed V and J ends, which lost 5 bases and 4 bases, there was a span of 18 bases. Here the CDR3 reads CAWDRGLAEYNEQFF. The CDR3 DNA sequence: TGTGCCTGGGACCGGGGGCTAGCGGAATACAATGAGCAGTTCTTC.

V and J are TRBV19 and TRBJ1-5; 9 bases fit TRBD1. CDR1 and CDR2 (germline): LNHDA, SQIVND (reference sequence). The CDR3 contains 16 residues. V was pared by 4 bases and J by 7 bases, with 11 bases of the junction left unmatched. The CDR3 loop reads CASSRPPGQGIQPQHF. The DNA of the CDR3 is TGTGCCAGTAGTAGGCCCCCGGGACAGGGTATCCAGCCCCAGCATTTT.

CDR3 in DNA: TGCGCCAGCAGTGGGGTGATCGGGGTCCCTGGCTACACCTTC. This translates into CASSGVIGVPGYTF. The gene calls are TRBV10-1 and TRBJ1-2; D is undetermined. Trimming removed 4 bases at V and 7 bases at J, with 16 bases between. The CDR3 is made up of 14 amino acids. CDR1 and CDR2 (germline): WNHNN, SYGVQD (reference sequence).

The V call is TRBV30, the J call TRBJ1-2; D unresolved. Trimming pared 5 bases from V and 8 bases from J, leaving 21 bases between. The CDR3 sequence is 14 residues long. Germline-derived CDR1 and CDR2 are GTSNPN and SVGIG (reference sequence). The CDR3 spells CAWASSNAPQGYTF. The CDR3, as DNA: TGTGCCTGGGCCTCCAGTAATGCCCCACAGGGCTACACCTTC.

This sequence joins TRBV30 and TRBJ1-2; D perhaps matches TRBD1 (5 bases). V lost 4 bases and J lost 8, with 11 bases in between. The CDR3 sequence is 11 residues long. Per germline, CDR1 GTSNPN and CDR2 SVGIG (reference sequence). CDR3 region: CAWMGLLGYTF. The CDR3 DNA reads TGTGCCTGGATGGGGCTGTTGGGCTACACCTTC.

The genes are TRBV3-1 (or the pseudogene TRBV3-2) and TRBJ2-3, with D tentatively TRBD2 (6 bases). The CDR3 covers 15 residues. CDR1 LGHDT and CDR2 YNNKEL come from the germline V gene (reference sequence). Between the trimmed V and J ends, which lost 7 bases and 4 bases, there was a span of 18 bases. The CDR3: CASTPPRGGSDTQYF. In DNA, the CDR3 is TGTGCCAGCACGCCCCCGCGGGGAGGATCAGATACGCAGTATTTT.

The V call is TRBV27, the J call TRBJ1-3; D not certain. The CDR3 is made up of 16 amino acids. Germline V gene sequence: CDR1 MNHEY, CDR2 SMNVEV (reference sequence). Trimming removed 2 bases from V and 2 bases from J, with 13 bases in between. The CDR3: CASSLNGRGPGNTIYF. CDR3 in DNA: TGTGCCAGCAGTTTAAATGGCCGAGGGCCTGGAAACACCATATATTTT.

This chain links TRBV28 with TRBJ1-5; D is ambiguous. Trimming took off 6 bases at V and 4 bases at J, with 16 bases between the two ends. The germline V gene encodes CDR1 MDHEN and CDR2 SYDVKM. There are 15 residues in the CDR3. CDR3: CASSLPTDGNQPQHF. As DNA, the CDR3 is TGTGCCAGCAGCCTTCCGACCGACGGGAATCAGCCCCAGCATTTT. The full variable domain, with the rest looked up from reference TRBV28 and TRBJ1-5, is DVKVTQSSRYLVKRTGEKVFLECVQDMDHENMFWYRQDPGLGLRLIYFSYDVKMKEKGDIPEGYSVSREKKERFSLILESASTNQTSMYLCASSLPTDGNQPQHFGDGTRLSIL.

V is TRBV29-1 and J is TRBJ1-2, with 7 positions matching TRBD1. V gave up 7 bases and J gave up 8 bases; unmatched junction bases: 22. The CDR3 loop spans 16 amino acids. Germline V gene data show CDR1 as SQVTM and CDR2 as ANQGSEA. CDR3 loop: CSATPSEGAITRGYTF. In DNA form, the CDR3 reads TGCAGCGCCACGCCTAGTGAGGGGGCAATTACTCGGGGCTACACCTTC.

The chain joins TRBV6-5 to TRBJ2-7; D call uncertain. V dropped 4 bases and J dropped 2 bases, with 15 bases sitting between them. Germline V gene lookup returns CDR1 MNHEY and CDR2 SVGAGI. There are 15 residues in the CDR3. The CDR3 DNA reads TGTGCCAGCAGTTCCGACACGGTAGGAACCTACGAGCAGTACTTC. Amino acids: CASSSDTVGTYEQYF.

V is TRBV19 and J is TRBJ2-4, with TRBD1 matching 7 bases. The CDR3 is 16 amino acids. Germline V gives CDR1 LNHDA, CDR2 SQIVND (reference sequence). The V and J ends lost 6 bases and 9 bases, in that order; junction bases with no gene match: 17. The CDR3 reads CASRGGTPQPGSIQYF. DNA for the CDR3: TGTGCCAGTAGAGGGGGCACCCCACAGCCCGGAAGCATTCAGTACTTC.

The gene calls are TRBV5-6 and TRBJ2-2, with 8 bases lining up with TRBD2. Trimming cost V 2 bases and J 5 bases; bases outside gene matches: 8. The CDR3 length is 16 residues. Germline lookup yields CDR1 SGHDT and CDR2 YYEEEE. The chain's CDR3 is CASSFLGTRSTGELFF. The CDR3 DNA is TGTGCCAGCAGCTTTCTCGGGACTAGATCGACCGGGGAGCTGTTTTTT.